This T cell receptor beta chain was found in a study of blood T cell repertoires in COVID-19. Background on the study: Donors in the United States, Italy and Spain gave samples during acute or convalescent COVID-19. The cDNA or gDNA used as material had been derived from T cells, B-cell-depleted T cells, or PBMCs.

Germline CDR1 reads MNHEY; CDR2 reads SMNVEV (reference sequence). J lost 8 bases, V lost 6 bases, and 12 bases had no gene match. The CDR3 covers 16 residues. In the authors' workflow: Amplification of reference gene primers was used by the study to estimate nucleated cell counts. Sequencing was performed with immunoSEQ multiplex PCR; in TCRdb, only in-frame clones are kept and a portion is missing. D and trimming come from the DNA, and the V and J calls and clone size come from that table. The sample has around 130,000 clones; roughly four fifths are singletons. The V call is TRBV27, the J call TRBJ1-6; 8 nucleotides line up with TRBD1. Sequencing input: peripheral blood. The receptor comes from a woman in her seventies with acute or convalescent COVID-19. The DNA of the CDR3 is TGTGCCAGCAGGCCAGGGGGCCATCGCCCGGATTCACCCCTCCACTTT. Encoded protein: CASRPGGHRPDSPLHF.